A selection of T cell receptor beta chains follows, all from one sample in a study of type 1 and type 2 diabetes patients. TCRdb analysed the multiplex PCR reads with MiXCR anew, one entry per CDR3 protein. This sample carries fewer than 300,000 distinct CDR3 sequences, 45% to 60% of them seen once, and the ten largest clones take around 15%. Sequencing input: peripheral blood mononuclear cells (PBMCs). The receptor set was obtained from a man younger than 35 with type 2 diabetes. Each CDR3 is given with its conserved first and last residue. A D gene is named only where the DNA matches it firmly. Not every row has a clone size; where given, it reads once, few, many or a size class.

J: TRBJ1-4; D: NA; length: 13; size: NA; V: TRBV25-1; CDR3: CASSVAENEKLFF; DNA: TGTGCCAGCAGTGTGGCGGAGAATGAAAAACTGTTTTTT
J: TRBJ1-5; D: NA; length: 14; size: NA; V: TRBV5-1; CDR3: CASSRTQPNQPQHF; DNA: TGCGCCAGCAGCCGGACGCAACCCAATCAGCCCCAGCATTTT
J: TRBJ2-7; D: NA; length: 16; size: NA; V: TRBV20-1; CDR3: CSVLGTGTPRSYEQYF; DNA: TGCAGTGTTCTAGGCACCGGGACTCCGCGCTCCTACGAGCAGTACTTC
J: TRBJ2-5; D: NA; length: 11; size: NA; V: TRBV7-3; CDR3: CASSPMETQYF; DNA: TGTGCCAGCAGCCCCATGGAGACCCAGTACTTC
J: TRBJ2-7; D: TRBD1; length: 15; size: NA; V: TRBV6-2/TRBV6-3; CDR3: CASRLGQGFTYEQYF; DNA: TGTGCCAGCAGACTGGGACAGGGGTTTACCTACGAGCAGTACTTC
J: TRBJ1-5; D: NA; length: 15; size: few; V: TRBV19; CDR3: CASKGVTADNQPQHF; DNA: TGTGCCAGTAAAGGAGTTACAGCCGATAATCAGCCCCAGCATTTT
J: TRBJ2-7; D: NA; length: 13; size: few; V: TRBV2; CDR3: CASRTGSSYEQYF; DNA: TGTGCCAGCAGAACAGGCAGCTCCTACGAGCAGTACTTC
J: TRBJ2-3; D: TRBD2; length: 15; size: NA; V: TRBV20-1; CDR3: CSAPTGLAGLGTQYF; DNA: TGCAGTGCTCCCACGGGACTAGCGGGTTTAGGAACACAGTATTTT
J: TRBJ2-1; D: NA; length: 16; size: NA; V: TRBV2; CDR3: CASSEERYGGLGEQFF; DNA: TGTGCCAGCAGTGAAGAAAGATACGGGGGCTTAGGGGAGCAGTTCTTC
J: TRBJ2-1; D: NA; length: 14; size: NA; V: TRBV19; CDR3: CASSIGSSYNERFF; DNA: TGTGCCAGTAGTATTGGCAGCTCCTACAATGAGCGGTTCTTC
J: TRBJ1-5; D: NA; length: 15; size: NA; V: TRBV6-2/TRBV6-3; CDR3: CASSRGQYSNQPQHF; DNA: TGTGCCAGCAGTCGAGGACAGTATTCCAATCAGCCCCAGCATTTT
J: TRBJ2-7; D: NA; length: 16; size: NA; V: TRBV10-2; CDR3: CASSEIVSQGTYEQYF; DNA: TGCGCCAGCAGTGAGATAGTGAGCCAGGGGACCTACGAGCAGTACTTC
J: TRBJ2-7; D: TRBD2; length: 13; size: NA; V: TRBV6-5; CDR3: CASGPAGAVEQYF; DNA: TGTGCCAGCGGACCAGCGGGAGCGGTCGAGCAGTACTTC
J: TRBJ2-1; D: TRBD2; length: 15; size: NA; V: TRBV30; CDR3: CAWSVWTSGIGEQFF; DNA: TGTGCCTGGAGTGTGTGGACTAGCGGGATAGGTGAGCAGTTCTTC
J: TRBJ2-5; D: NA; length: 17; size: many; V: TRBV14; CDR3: CASSPGPQTGTQETQYF; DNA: TGTGCCAGCAGCCCAGGGCCGCAAACAGGGACACAAGAGACCCAGTACTTC
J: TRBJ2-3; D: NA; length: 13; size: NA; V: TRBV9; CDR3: CASSGFPTDTQYF; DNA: TGTGCCAGCAGCGGGTTTCCCACAGATACGCAGTATTTT
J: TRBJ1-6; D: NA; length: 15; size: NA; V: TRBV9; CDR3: CASSVGAGANSPLHF; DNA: TGTGCCAGCAGCGTAGGGGCAGGGGCTAATTCACCCCTCCACTTT
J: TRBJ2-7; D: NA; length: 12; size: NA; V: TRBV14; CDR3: CAGSQGVWEQYF; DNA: TGTGCCGGCAGCCAAGGAGTTTGGGAGCAGTACTTC
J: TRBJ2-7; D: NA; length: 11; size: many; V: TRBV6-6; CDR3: CASSYGGEQYF; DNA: TGTGCCAGCAGTTACGGGGGCGAGCAGTACTTC
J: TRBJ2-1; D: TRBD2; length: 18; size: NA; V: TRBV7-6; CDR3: CASSSPRAGDLSYNEQFF; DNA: TGTGCCAGCAGCTCCCCGCGGGCGGGAGACCTATCTTACAATGAGCAGTTCTTC
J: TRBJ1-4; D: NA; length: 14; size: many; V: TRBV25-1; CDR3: CASSEGRAGEKLFF; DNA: TGTGCCAGCAGTGAGGGTAGGGCTGGGGAAAAACTGTTTTTT
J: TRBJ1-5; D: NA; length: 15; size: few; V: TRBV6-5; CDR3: CASSYAPGSNQPQHF; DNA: TGTGCCAGCAGTTACGCTCCAGGGAGCAATCAGCCCCAGCATTTT
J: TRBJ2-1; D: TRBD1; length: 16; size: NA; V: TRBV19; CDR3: CASKGSLRDRGNEQFF; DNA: TGTGCCAGTAAGGGAAGTTTACGGGACAGGGGAAATGAGCAGTTCTTC
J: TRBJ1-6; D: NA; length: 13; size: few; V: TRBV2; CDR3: CASSAGTFTPLHF; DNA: TGTGCCAGCAGCGCCGGGACCTTCACACCCCTCCACTTT
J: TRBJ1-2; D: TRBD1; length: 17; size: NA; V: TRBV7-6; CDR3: CASSRDPGQGEGNGYTF; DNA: TGTGCCAGCTCGAGGGATCCGGGACAGGGTGAAGGAAATGGCTACACCTTC
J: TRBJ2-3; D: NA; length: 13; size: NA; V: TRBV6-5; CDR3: CASSEGPADTQSF; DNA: TGTGCCAGCAGTGAAGGTCCCGCAGATACGCAGTCTTTT
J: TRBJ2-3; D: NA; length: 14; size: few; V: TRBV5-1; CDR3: CASSAQLSTDTQYF; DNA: TGCGCCAGCAGCGCGCAGCTAAGCACAGATACGCAGTATTTT
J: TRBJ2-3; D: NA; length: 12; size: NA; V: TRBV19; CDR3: CASSPSRDTQYF; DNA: TGTGCCAGTAGTCCTAGCAGAGATACGCAGTATTTT
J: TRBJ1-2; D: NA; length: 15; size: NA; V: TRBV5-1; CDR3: CASSGIGDQLNGYTF; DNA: TGCGCCAGCAGTGGGATTGGGGACCAGCTCAATGGCTACACCTTC
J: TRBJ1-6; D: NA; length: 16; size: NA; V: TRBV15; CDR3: CATSRDLYSYNSPLHF; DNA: TGTGCCACCAGCAGAGATCTGTACTCCTATAATTCACCCCTCCACTTT
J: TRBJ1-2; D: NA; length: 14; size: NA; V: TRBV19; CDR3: CASSSPGTNYGYTF; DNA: TGTGCCAGTAGTTCCCCCGGGACCAACTATGGCTACACCTTC
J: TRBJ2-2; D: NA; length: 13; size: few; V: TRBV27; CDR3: CASSLLRTGELFF; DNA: TGTGCCAGCAGTCTCCTCAGGACCGGGGAGCTGTTTTTT
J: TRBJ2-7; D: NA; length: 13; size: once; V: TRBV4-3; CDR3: CASSQELFYEQYF; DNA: TGCGCCAGCAGCCAAGAGCTCTTCTACGAGCAGTACTTC
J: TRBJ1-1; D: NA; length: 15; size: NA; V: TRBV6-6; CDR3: CASRGARVLNTEAFF; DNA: TGTGCCAGCAGGGGCGCGCGGGTCCTGAACACTGAAGCTTTCTTT
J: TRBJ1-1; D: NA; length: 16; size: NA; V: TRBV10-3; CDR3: CAISESSTGTPREAFF; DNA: TGTGCCATCAGTGAGTCCTCAACCGGGACCCCACGCGAAGCTTTCTTT
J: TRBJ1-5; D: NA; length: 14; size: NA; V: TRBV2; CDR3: CASSEVVNHQPQHF; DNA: TGTGCCAGCAGTGAAGTTGTGAACCATCAGCCCCAGCATTTT
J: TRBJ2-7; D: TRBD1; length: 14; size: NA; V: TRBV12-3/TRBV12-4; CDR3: CASSPRDSYYEQYF; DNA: TGTGCCAGCAGTCCGAGGGACAGCTACTACGAGCAGTACTTC